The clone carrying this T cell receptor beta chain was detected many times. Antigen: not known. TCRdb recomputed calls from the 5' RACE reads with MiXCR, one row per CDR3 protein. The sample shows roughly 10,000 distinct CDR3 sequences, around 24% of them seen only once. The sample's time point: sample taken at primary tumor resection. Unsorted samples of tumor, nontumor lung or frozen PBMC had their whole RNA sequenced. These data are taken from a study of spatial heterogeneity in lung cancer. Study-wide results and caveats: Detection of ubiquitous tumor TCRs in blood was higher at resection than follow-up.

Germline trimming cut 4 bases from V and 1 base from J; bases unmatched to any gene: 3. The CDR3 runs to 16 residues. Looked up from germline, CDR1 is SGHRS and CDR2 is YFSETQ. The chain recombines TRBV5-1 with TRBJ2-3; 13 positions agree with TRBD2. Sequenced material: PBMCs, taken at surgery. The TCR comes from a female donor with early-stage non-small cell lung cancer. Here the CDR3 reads CASSTGLAGGTDTQYF. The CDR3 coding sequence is TGCGCCAGCAGCACCGGACTAGCGGGAGGCACAGATACGCAGTATTTT. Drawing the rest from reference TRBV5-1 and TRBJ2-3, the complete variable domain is KAGVTQTPRYLIKTRGQQVTLSCSPISGHRSVSWYQQTPGQGLQFLFEYFSETQRNKGNFPGRFSGRQFSNSRSEMNVSTLELGDSALYLCASSTGLAGGTDTQYFGPGTRLTVL.